The next 27 T cell receptor beta chains were all read from a single sample in a study of response to subunit inactivated influenza vaccine. TCRdb redid the calling of the RT-PCR reads with MiXCR, one entry per CDR3 protein. The repertoire includes about 610,000 distinct CDR3 sequences, less than 15% of them detected once, and 8.5% to 14% sits in the top ten. The sequences come from PBMCs from blood, collected approximately 12 days after vaccination. These receptors were collected from a man over 45 who received an inactivated influenza vaccine.

The V and J genes are TRBV27 and TRBJ2-3; TRBD2 matches at 12 bases. The CDR3 length is 16 residues. From germline, CDR1 is MNHEY and CDR2 SMNVEV (reference sequence). V lost 2 bases to trimming and J lost 4 bases; unmatched junction nucleotides: 4. The CDR3 loop is CASSLIASGRADTQYF. In DNA, the CDR3 is TGTGCCAGCAGTTTAATTGCTAGCGGGAGGGCAGATACGCAGTATTTT.

CDR3: CASSQEPGGSTDTQYF. CDR3 DNA: TGCGCCAGCAGCCAAGAACCGGGGGGGAGCACAGATACGCAGTATTTT. The chain recombines TRBV4-1 with TRBJ2-3; 8 positions match TRBD2. CDR1 is MGHRA, CDR2 YSYEKL, per germline. Germline trimming cut 0 bases from V and 0 bases from J; bases unmatched to any gene: 2. The CDR3 is 16 residues long.

This clonotype was recorded many times. The chain has TRBV5-6 and TRBJ2-1; TRBD2 aligns across 7 bases. Germline V lookup: CDR1 SGHDT, CDR2 YYEEEE. The CDR3 has 15 residues. The V segment lost 4 bases and the J segment 10 bases; nucleotides outside the gene matches: 14. CDR3 amino acids: CASSHPTRGRAEQFF. The CDR3 region has the DNA TGTGCCAGCAGCCACCCAACCCGCGGGAGAGCCGAGCAGTTCTTC.

As for this clonotype: The CDR3 end shows no conserved phenylalanine or tryptophan, and so a read error is likely. The CDR3 nucleotides read TGTGCCAGCAACCAGGGACAGGGTAGGACTGAAGCTTTCCTT. It is translated as CASNQGQGRTEAFL. V and J are TRBV6-1 and TRBJ1-1, with 9 bases matching TRBD1. The CDR3 runs to 14 residues. Germline V gene sequence: CDR1 MNHNS, CDR2 SASEGT. J gave up 5 bases and V 7 bases, and 8 bases lay outside the gene matches.

This clonotype was detected ten times or more. This chain connects TRBV4-2 to TRBJ1-5; the D gene is possibly TRBD1 (5 bases). Germline CDR1 reads LGHNA; CDR2 reads YNFKEQ. Trimming took 8 bases from V and 0 from J, leaving 17 bases between them. This CDR3 is 16 amino acids long. The CDR3 region is CASAPTVGDSNQPQHF. Here the CDR3 DNA reads TGTGCCAGCGCCCCGACAGTCGGGGATAGCAATCAGCCCCAGCATTTT.

CDR3 DNA sequence: TGTGCCAGCAGCAAAGGCGTGGACAACCGAGACGAGCAGTACTTC. It yields the protein CASSKGVDNRDEQYF. The chain links TRBV21-1 to TRBJ2-7; the D segment call TRBD1 is taken from the table without a DNA check. TRBV21-1 is annotated as a pseudogene. There are 15 residues in the CDR3.

The chain recombines TRBV10-3 with TRBJ2-7; unclear D gene. V lost 2 bases and J lost 3, with 5 bases in between. The CDR3 runs to 12 residues. Germline-derived CDR1 and CDR2 are ENHRY and SYGVKD. CDR3 DNA sequence: TGTGCCATCAGTGAGCGAGACTACGAGCAGTACTTC. This sequence encodes CAISERDYEQYF.

This clonotype appeared once. This rearrangement joins TRBV7-2 to TRBJ2-7, with D perhaps matching TRBD1 or TRBD2 (6 bases each). CDR3 length equals 14 residues. Germline lookup yields CDR1 SGHTA and CDR2 FQGNSA. The V end was cut by 5 bases, the J end by 4 bases, with 15 bases between. The CDR3 coding sequence is TGTGCCAGCAGCCCCACGGGGGCGCGGTACGAGCAGTACTTC. Protein: CASSPTGARYEQYF.

This clonotype was found a few times. The CDR3 region has the DNA TGCGCCAGCAGCTTGGCCCTTGGCGGGACGCAGTATTTT. This translates into CASSLALGGTQYF. The rearrangement joins TRBV5-1 to TRBJ2-3; a possible D gene is TRBD2 (5 bases). CDR3 size: 13 residues. The germline V gene has CDR1 SGHRS and CDR2 YFSETQ. The V end was cut by 0 bases, the J end by 9 bases, with 11 bases between.

This clonotype has more than one count but fewer than ten. V usage is TRBV12-3 or TRBV12-4 and J usage is TRBJ1-5, with D possibly matching TRBD1 (5 bases). With 3 bases removed from V and 8 bases from J, the gap between germline ends came to 11 bases. CDR3 length: 13 residues. The CDR3 loop reads CASSLGEEEPQHF. CDR3 in DNA: TGTGCCAGCAGTTTGGGGGAGGAAGAGCCCCAGCATTTT.

This clonotype turned up a few times. The chain has TRBV28 and TRBJ1-4, with 7 bases matching TRBD1. V trimming: 5 bases; J trimming: 1 base; junction bases outside the gene matches: 10. This CDR3 has 17 residues. The germline gives CDR1 MDHEN, CDR2 SYDVKM. The CDR3 loop reads CASSGPGQSITNEKLFF. The CDR3 DNA sequence: TGTGCCAGCAGTGGCCCGGGACAGAGCATAACTAATGAAAAACTGTTTTTT.

This clonotype was counted many times. The chain recombines TRBV5-1 with TRBJ2-1; TRBD1 agrees at 11 bases. Looked up from germline, CDR1 is SGHRS and CDR2 is YFSETQ. Germline trimming cut 0 bases from V and 4 bases from J; bases unmatched to any gene: 3. This CDR3 is 16 amino acids long. CDR3 nucleotide sequence: TGCGCCAGCAGCTTGGTGGGGGACAGGGGGTACAATGAGCAGTTCTTC. Residues: CASSLVGDRGYNEQFF.

CDR3: CASSPRQGRTDTQYF. The CDR3 nucleotides are TGTGCCAGCAGTCCCAGACAGGGCCGCACAGATACGCAGTATTTT. The V and J genes are TRBV12-3 or TRBV12-4 and TRBJ2-3; 7 bases agree with TRBD1. The CDR3 is made up of 15 amino acids. The V gene end was trimmed by 5 bases and the J gene end by 1 base; junction bases not matched to a gene: 6.

On this clonotype: This sequence may be a read error, since a much larger clone differs from it by one base. The chain uses TRBV11-3 and TRBJ2-1; D not resolved. Per the germline V gene, CDR1 is SGHNT and CDR2 is YENEEA. The CDR3 length is 15 residues. CDR3 in DNA: TGTGCCAGCAGCCGTGGGGTTAGCTCCTTCAATGAGCAGTCCTTC. It translates to CASSRGVSSFNEQSF.

The V and J genes are TRBV5-4 and TRBJ1-6; D unresolved. The ends were cut back, 0 bases at V and 9 bases at J, with 10 bases in the middle. The CDR3 extends over 14 amino acids. Germline V gene data show CDR1 as SGHNT and CDR2 as YYREEE (reference sequence). The CDR3 DNA reads TGTGCCAGCAGCTTGGATGAGCCGGCTTCACCCCTCCACTTT. Protein product: CASSLDEPASPLHF.

This clonotype was picked up a small number of times. The chain carries TRBV5-5 and TRBJ1-2; D is ambiguous. Trimming removed 1 base from V and 0 bases from J, with 10 bases in between. Germline CDR1 SGHKS, CDR2 YYEKEE (reference sequence). The CDR3 is 15 residues long. The CDR3 spells CASSLFEGTNYGYTF. Written as DNA, the CDR3 is TGTGCCAGCAGCTTGTTTGAGGGAACTAACTATGGCTACACCTTC.

This rearrangement joins TRBV3-1 to TRBJ2-7, with 11 bases that match TRBD2. The germline V gene has CDR1 LGHDT and CDR2 YNNKEL (reference sequence). The CDR3 runs 16 residues. The V and J ends lost 1 base and 4 bases, in that order; junction bases with no gene match: 6. CDR3 coding DNA: TGTGCCAGCAGCCAAGCACTAGCGGGAGTCCGGTACGAGCAGTACTTC. Its protein is CASSQALAGVRYEQYF.

The J gene is TRBJ2-7, the V gene TRBV7-9; 9 bases are a match to TRBD1. Per germline, CDR1 SEHNR and CDR2 FQNEAQ (reference sequence). The CDR3 extends over 15 amino acids. After removal of 5 bases from V and 4 bases from J, the junction contained 9 bases not matched to a gene. CDR3 DNA: TGTGCCAGCAGCCCTCCCAGGGGACAGGGTTACGAGCAGTACTTC. It is translated as CASSPPRGQGYEQYF.

This clonotype was counted only a few times. This chain uses TRBV11-1 with TRBJ2-1; 10 bases match TRBD2. The CDR3 loop spans 18 amino acids. V lost 2 bases and J lost 3; bases outside the gene matches: 10. Germline V gene sequence: CDR1 SGHAT, CDR2 FQDESV (reference sequence). Here the CDR3 DNA reads TGTGCCAGCAGCTTAACCAGCGGGGGGGCTTATGTCTACAATGAGCAGTTCTTC. This codes for CASSLTSGGAYVYNEQFF.

At least ten counts were recorded for this clonotype. The rearrangement joins TRBV6-2 or TRBV6-3 to TRBJ1-1; D is undetermined. Trimming pared 5 bases from V and 0 bases from J, leaving 7 bases between. This CDR3 is 13 amino acids long. The germline gives CDR1 MNHEY, CDR2 SVGEGT. CDR3 amino acids: CASSRSMNTEAFF. In DNA, the CDR3 is TGTGCCAGCAGTCGATCCATGAACACTGAAGCTTTCTTT.

This clonotype was picked up a small number of times. The V and J genes are TRBV7-2 and TRBJ2-3, with 7 bases lining up with TRBD2. The germline V gene encodes CDR1 SGHTA and CDR2 FQGNSA. V lost 3 bases to trimming and J lost 6 bases; unmatched junction nucleotides: 6. This CDR3 comprises 14 residues. The CDR3 DNA sequence: TGTGCCAGCAGCTTCGGGGGGTTGGTGGATACGCAGTATTTT. Translating it yields CASSFGGLVDTQYF. Filled out from reference TRBV7-2 and TRBJ2-3, the complete variable domain reads GAGVSQSPSNKVTEKGKDVELRCDPISGHTALYWYRQSLGQGLEFLIYFQGNSAPDKSGLPSDRFSAERTGGSVSTLTIQRTQQEDSAVYLCASSFGGLVDTQYFGPGTRLTVL.

J is TRBJ2-7 and V is TRBV18; D is ambiguous. Germline assignment: CDR1 KGHSH and CDR2 LQKENI. V was trimmed by 1 base and J by 3 bases, leaving 16 bases between them. The CDR3 is made up of 16 amino acids. The CDR3 DNA reads TGTGCCAGCTCACCACAGGGCGCCCGACGCAACTACGAGCAGTACTTC. It specifies CASSPQGARRNYEQYF.

J is TRBJ1-2 and V is TRBV27, with D tentatively TRBD1 (5 bases). V was cut by 6 bases and J by 6 bases, with 20 bases left in between. CDR3 size: 15 residues. CDR1 and CDR2 from the germline V gene are MNHEY and SMNVEV (reference sequence). The CDR3 sequence is CASSLRWGDLDGYTF. In DNA form, the CDR3 reads TGTGCCAGCAGCCTGCGCTGGGGGGACCTGGATGGCTACACCTTC.

This clonotype was seen a handful of times. The V gene is TRBV20-1, the J gene TRBJ2-7; D call uncertain. Trimming left V 6 bases short and J 0 bases short, with 12 bases between. The CDR3 runs 13 residues. Germline loops: CDR1 DFQATT, CDR2 SNEGSKA (reference sequence). CDR3 coding DNA: TGCAGTGCCCAGGACCGCCCCTCCTACGAGCAGTACTTC. The encoded protein is CSAQDRPSYEQYF.

This chain uses TRBV29-1 with TRBJ1-1; tentative D call: TRBD1 (5 bases). CDR1 and CDR2 from the germline V gene are SQVTM and ANQGSEA. The V end lost 7 bases, the J end lost 1 base, and 13 bases lay between the germline ends. The CDR3 has 13 residues. The CDR3 is CSGGGASNTEAFF. DNA for the CDR3: TGCAGCGGAGGCGGGGCTTCGAACACTGAAGCTTTCTTT.

The rearrangement links TRBV11-2 to TRBJ1-2; D call uncertain. The V gene lost 5 bases and the J gene lost 2 bases, with 6 bases spanning the gap. The V gene's germline CDR1 is SGHAT and CDR2 FQNNGV. CDR3 length equals 12 residues. The DNA for the CDR3 is TGTGCCAGCAGCGGACGGAACTATGGCTACACCTTC. The encoded protein is CASSGRNYGYTF.

A few counts support this clonotype. V and J are TRBV25-1 and TRBJ2-7; 11 bases match TRBD1. This CDR3 region has 17 residues. J gave up 4 bases and V 1 base, and 9 bases lay outside the gene matches. CDR1 is MGHDK, CDR2 SYGVNS, per germline. DNA for the CDR3: TGTGCCAGCAGTGAATCTGCACGGACAGGGGGCTATTACGAGCAGTACTTC. Its protein product is CASSESARTGGYYEQYF.